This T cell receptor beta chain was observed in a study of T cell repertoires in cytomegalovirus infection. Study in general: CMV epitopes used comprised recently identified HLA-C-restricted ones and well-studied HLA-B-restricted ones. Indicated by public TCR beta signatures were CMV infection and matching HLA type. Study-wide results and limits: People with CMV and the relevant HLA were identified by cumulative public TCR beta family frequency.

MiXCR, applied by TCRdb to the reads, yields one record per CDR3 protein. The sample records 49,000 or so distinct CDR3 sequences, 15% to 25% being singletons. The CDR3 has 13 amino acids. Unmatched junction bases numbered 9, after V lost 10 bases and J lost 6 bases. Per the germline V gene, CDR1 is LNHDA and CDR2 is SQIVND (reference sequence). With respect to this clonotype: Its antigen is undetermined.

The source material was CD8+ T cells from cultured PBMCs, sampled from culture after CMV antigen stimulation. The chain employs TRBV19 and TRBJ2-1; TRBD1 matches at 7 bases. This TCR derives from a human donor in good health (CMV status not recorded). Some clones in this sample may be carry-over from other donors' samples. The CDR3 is CATLDRIGNEQFF. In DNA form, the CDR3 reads TGTGCCACCCTGGACAGGATTGGCAATGAGCAGTTCTTC.